Listed here is a single T cell receptor beta chain. J was trimmed by 1 base and V by 4 bases; bases with no gene match: 12. There are 17 residues in the CDR3. In germline, CDR1 is SGHDT, CDR2 YYEEEE. The data were taken from a study of brain T cells in children with intractable seizures. Clones were sequenced by immunoSEQ multiplex PCR, and TCRdb holds only the in-frame ones, with some missing. The sample consists of 110,000 or so clones, roughly 94% of them appearing once. Sample: peripheral blood, taken at surgery. The TCR sequence derives from a boy under two years old with hemimegalencephaly and intractable seizures. J is TRBJ2-5 and V is TRBV5-6, with TRBD2 matching over 8 bases. DNA of the CDR3: TGTGCCAGCAGCCCACTGACTAGCGCAACTATCCAAGAGACCCAGTACTTC. Translating it yields CASSPLTSATIQETQYF.